The clone carrying this T cell receptor (beta chain) was seen more than once but under ten times. Its antigen is currently unknown. Combining a sample-barcoded 5' primer with a J-beta primer mix, a second PCR ran for roughly 6 to 11 cycles. Individual samples furnished no less than 2.5 million CDR3-containing paired-end reads apiece. TCRdb used MiXCR to reprocess the 5' RACE reads, holding one entry per CDR3 protein. Here the sample spans some 700,000 distinct CDR3 sequences, approximately 22% being singletons. The sample comes from a study of blood T cells in healthy people across ages. Study results and caveats: Naive T cell percentage showed a strong correlation with TCR beta diversity.

The sequence was collected from an older man in good health. The sample was blood.

The CDR3 nucleotides are TGTGCCAGCTCACCGGAGACAGGGAGGAACACTGAAGCTTTCTTT. Translating it yields CASSPETGRNTEAFF. The gene calls are TRBV18 and TRBJ1-1; 7 bases map to TRBD1. CDR1 and CDR2 from the germline V gene are KGHSH and LQKENI. The CDR3 totals 15 residues. J lost 1 base, V lost 3 bases, and 5 bases had no gene match.